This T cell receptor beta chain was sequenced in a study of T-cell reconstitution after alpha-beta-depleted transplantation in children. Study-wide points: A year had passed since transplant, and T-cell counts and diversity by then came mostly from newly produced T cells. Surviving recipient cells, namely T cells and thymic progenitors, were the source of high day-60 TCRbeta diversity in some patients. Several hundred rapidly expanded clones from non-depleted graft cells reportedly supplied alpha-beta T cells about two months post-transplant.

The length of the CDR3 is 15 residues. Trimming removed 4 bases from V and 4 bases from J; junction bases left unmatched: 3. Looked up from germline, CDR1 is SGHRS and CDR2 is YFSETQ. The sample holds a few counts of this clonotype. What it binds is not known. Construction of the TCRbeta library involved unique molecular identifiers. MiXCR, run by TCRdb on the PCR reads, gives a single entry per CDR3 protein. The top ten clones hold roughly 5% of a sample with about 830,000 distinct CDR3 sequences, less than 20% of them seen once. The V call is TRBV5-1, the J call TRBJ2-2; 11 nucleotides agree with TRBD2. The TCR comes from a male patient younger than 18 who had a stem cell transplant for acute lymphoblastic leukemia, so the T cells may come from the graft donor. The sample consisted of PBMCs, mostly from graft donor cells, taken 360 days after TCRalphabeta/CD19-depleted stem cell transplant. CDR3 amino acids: CASSRLAGGTGELFF. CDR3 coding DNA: TGCGCCAGCAGCCGGCTAGCGGGAGGCACCGGGGAGCTGTTTTTT.